Here is one T cell receptor (beta chain) with its context. The use of a sample-barcoded 5' primer and a J-beta primer mix characterized a second PCR of 7 to 11 cycles. TCRdb passed the 5' RACE reads through MiXCR, listing each CDR3 protein once. This table has about 400,000 distinct CDR3 sequences, 52% appearing once. The record originates from a study of blood T cells in healthy people across ages. J lost 2 bases, V lost 5 bases, and 10 bases had no gene match. The germline CDR1 and CDR2 sequences are SGHTA and FQGNSA. CDR3 length: 18 amino acids. The chain joins TRBV7-2 to TRBJ2-1; 12 nucleotides agree with TRBD2. The origin of this receptor is a man in his 60s in good health. The sequenced material came from blood. For the CDR3, the DNA is TGTGCCAGCAGCCTCACTAGCGGGGGGTTCGCCGCCTACAATGAGCAGTTCTTC. Encoded protein: CASSLTSGGFAAYNEQFF.